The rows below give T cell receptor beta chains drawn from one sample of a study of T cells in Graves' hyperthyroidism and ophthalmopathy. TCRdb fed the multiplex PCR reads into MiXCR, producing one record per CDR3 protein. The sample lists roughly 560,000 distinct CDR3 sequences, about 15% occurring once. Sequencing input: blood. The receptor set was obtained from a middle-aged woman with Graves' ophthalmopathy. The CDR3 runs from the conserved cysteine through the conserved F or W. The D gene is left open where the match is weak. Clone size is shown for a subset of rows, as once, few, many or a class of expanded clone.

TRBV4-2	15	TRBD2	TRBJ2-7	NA	CASSQEGGRTPEQYF	TGTGCCAGCAGCCAAGAGGGCGGGAGAACTCCCGAGCAGTACTTC
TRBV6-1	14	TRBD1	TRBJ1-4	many	CASSATGQGEKLFF	TGTGCCAGCAGTGCCACCGGACAGGGAGAAAAACTGTTTTTT
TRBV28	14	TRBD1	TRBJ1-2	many	CASSYPGQTYGYTF	TGTGCCAGCAGCTATCCGGGACAGACCTATGGCTACACCTTC
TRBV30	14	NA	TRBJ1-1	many	CAWSVQGLNTEAFF	TGTGCCTGGAGTGTCCAAGGCCTGAACACTGAAGCTTTCTTT
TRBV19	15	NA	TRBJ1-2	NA	CASSPRRGLWDGYTF	TGTGCCAGTAGTCCCCGGAGGGGCCTGTGGGATGGCTACACCTTC
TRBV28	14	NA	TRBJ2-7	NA	CASRDPGPDYEQYF	TGTGCCAGCAGAGATCCGGGCCCCGACTACGAGCAGTACTTC
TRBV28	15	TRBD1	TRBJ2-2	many	CASSWDRVGTGELFF	TGTGCCAGCAGTTGGGACAGGGTCGGAACCGGGGAGCTGTTTTTT
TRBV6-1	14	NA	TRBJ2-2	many	CASSEGQNTGELFF	TGTGCCAGCAGTGAAGGTCAGAACACCGGGGAGCTGTTTTTT
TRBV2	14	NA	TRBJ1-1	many	CASIEWGLGAEAFF	TGTGCCAGCATTGAATGGGGGCTCGGGGCTGAAGCTTTCTTT
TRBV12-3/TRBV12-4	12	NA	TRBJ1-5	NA	CASSDFGEPQHF	TGTGCCAGCAGTGATTTCGGAGAGCCCCAGCATTTT
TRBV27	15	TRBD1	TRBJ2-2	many	CASSKGQSGTGELFF	TGTGCCAGCAGTAAGGGACAGTCGGGCACCGGGGAGCTGTTTTTT
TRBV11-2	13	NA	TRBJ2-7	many	CASRFMGNHEQYF	TGTGCCAGCAGGTTTATGGGGAACCACGAGCAGTACTTC
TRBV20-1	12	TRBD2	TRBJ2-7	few	CSAIGGAYEQYF	TGCAGTGCCATCGGGGGGGCCTACGAGCAGTACTTC
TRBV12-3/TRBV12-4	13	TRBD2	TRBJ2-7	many	CASTLLAGYEQYF	TGTGCCAGCACCCTGCTAGCGGGTTACGAGCAGTACTTC
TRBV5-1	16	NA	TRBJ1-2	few	CASSGTGLSADYGYTF	TGCGCCAGCAGCGGTACGGGATTATCAGCTGACTATGGCTACACCTTC
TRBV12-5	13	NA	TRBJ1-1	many	CASGTGVGAEAFF	TGTGCAAGCGGGACGGGGGTAGGAGCTGAAGCTTTCTTT
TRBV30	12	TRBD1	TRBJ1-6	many	CAWSRTGSPLHF	TGTGCCTGGAGTAGGACAGGATCACCCCTCCACTTT
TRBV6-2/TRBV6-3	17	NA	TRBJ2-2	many	CASSYSLPRGNTGELFF	TGTGCCAGCAGTTACTCTCTTCCCAGGGGGAACACCGGGGAGCTGTTTTTT
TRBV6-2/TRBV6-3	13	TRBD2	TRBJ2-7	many	CASHRGRAYEQYF	TGTGCCTCCCATCGGGGGAGGGCCTACGAGCAGTACTTC
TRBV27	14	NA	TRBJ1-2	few	CASSLSGPLYGYTF	TGTGCCAGCAGTTTATCGGGTCCTCTCTATGGCTACACCTTC
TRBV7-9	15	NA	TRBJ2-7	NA	CASSPDTQITYEQYF	TGTGCCAGCAGCCCGGACACCCAGATAACCTACGAGCAGTACTTC
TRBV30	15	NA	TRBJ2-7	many	CAWSGNRGYTYEQYF	TGTGCCTGGAGTGGTAATAGAGGGTACACCTACGAGCAGTACTTC
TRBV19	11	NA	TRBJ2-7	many	CASSMEREQYF	TGTGCCAGTAGTATGGAGCGAGAGCAGTACTTC
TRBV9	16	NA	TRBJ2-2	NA	CASSVIARGATGELFF	TGTGCCAGCAGCGTCATCGCGAGAGGGGCCACCGGGGAGCTGTTTTTT
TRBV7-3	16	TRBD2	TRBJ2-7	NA	CASSPQGASGAYEQYF	TGTGCCAGCAGCCCACAAGGGGCTAGCGGAGCCTACGAGCAGTACTTC
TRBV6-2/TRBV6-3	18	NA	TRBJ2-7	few	CASSRDILGRNPSYEQYF	TGTGCCAGCAGTCGGGACATCCTTGGCCGGAACCCCTCCTACGAGCAGTACTTC
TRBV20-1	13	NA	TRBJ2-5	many	CSARVQGQETQYF	TGCAGTGCTAGAGTACAGGGTCAAGAGACCCAGTACTTC
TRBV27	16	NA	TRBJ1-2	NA	CASSRRQLGSNYGYTF	TGTGCCAGCAGTCGCCGACAGCTAGGTTCTAACTATGGCTACACCTTC
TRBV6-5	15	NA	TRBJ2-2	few	CASSNRNYGTGELFF	TGTGCCAGCAGTAACCGGAACTATGGCACCGGGGAGCTGTTTTTT
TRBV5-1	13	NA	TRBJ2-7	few	CASSLGYGGEQYF	TGCGCCAGCAGCTTGGGGTACGGTGGCGAGCAGTACTTC
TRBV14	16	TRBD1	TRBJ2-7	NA	CASSQDTGGKRYEQYF	TGTGCCAGCAGCCAAGATACAGGGGGCAAGCGATACGAGCAGTACTTC
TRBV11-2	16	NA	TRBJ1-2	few	CASSLGAGAAQYGYTF	TGTGCCAGCAGCTTAGGGGCGGGCGCCGCCCAATATGGCTACACCTTC
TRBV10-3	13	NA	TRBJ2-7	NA	CAISSADSYEQYF	TGTGCCATCAGCTCTGCGGACTCCTACGAGCAGTACTTC
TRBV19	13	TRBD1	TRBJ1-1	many	CASGGQVNTEAFF	TGTGCCAGTGGAGGACAGGTGAACACTGAAGCTTTCTTT
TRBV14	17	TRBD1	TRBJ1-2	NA	CASSQEFPWTGDSGYTF	TGTGCCAGCAGCCAAGAATTTCCTTGGACAGGGGATTCTGGCTACACCTTC
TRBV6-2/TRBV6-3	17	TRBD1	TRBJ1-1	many	CASSYSYDRVWDTEAFF	TGTGCCAGCAGTTACTCTTATGACAGGGTCTGGGACACTGAAGCTTTCTTT
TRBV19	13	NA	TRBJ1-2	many	CASRGQTNYGYTF	TGTGCCAGTAGGGGACAAACTAACTATGGCTACACCTTC
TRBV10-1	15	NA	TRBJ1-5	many	CASSAREGTNQPQHF	TGCGCCAGCAGTGCGAGGGAGGGAACTAATCAGCCCCAGCATTTT
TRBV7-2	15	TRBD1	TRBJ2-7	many	CASSPQTGWADEQYF	TGTGCCAGCAGCCCCCAGACAGGGTGGGCGGACGAGCAGTACTTC
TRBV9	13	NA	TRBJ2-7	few	CASSVDVWDEQYF	TGTGCCAGCAGCGTAGACGTGTGGGACGAGCAGTACTTC
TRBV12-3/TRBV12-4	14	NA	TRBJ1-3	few	CASRLGRGGNTIYF	TGTGCCAGCAGGCTAGGAAGAGGTGGAAACACCATATATTTT
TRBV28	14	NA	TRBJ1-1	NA	CASSGWSLNTEAFF	TGTGCCAGCAGCGGATGGAGTTTGAACACTGAAGCTTTCTTT
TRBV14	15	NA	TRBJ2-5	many	CASSAKIGGEETQYF	TGTGCCAGCAGCGCCAAAATAGGTGGTGAGGAGACCCAGTACTTC